The 5 T cell receptor beta chains listed next were all sequenced from one sample in a study of T cells in Graves' hyperthyroidism and ophthalmopathy. Researchers took RNA transcripts and amplified the TCR beta CDR3 regions from them. The study used the HTBI primer set for a first-round RT-PCR of the TCR CDR3. TCRdb re-called the multiplex PCR reads through MiXCR, storing one row per CDR3 protein. The sample has fewer than 750,000 distinct CDR3 sequences; approximately 15% are singletons. Material: blood. These receptors all stem from a woman between 45 and 60 years old with Graves' ophthalmopathy.

This clonotype occurred a few times. V and J are TRBV6-2 or TRBV6-3 and TRBJ2-1; TRBD1 might be the D (5 bases). V lost 7 bases to trimming and J lost 7 bases, with 14 bases between them. In germline, CDR1 is MNHEY, CDR2 SVGEGT. The CDR3 runs 13 residues. Written as DNA, the CDR3 is TGTGCCAGCAACCCCCCCAGGGTTAATGAGCAGTTCTTC. Protein: CASNPPRVNEQFF.

This clonotype was recorded many times. J is TRBJ2-3 and V is TRBV27; 9 bases match TRBD2. From germline, CDR1 is MNHEY and CDR2 SMNVEV (reference sequence). The CDR3 runs 14 residues. V was clipped by 5 bases and J by 6 bases; unmatched bases: 6. CDR3: CASSIGLARDTQYF. The CDR3 DNA reads TGTGCCAGCAGTATAGGACTAGCGAGGGATACGCAGTATTTT.

This clonotype was detected many times. The CDR3 loop reads CASKWGRTDEDTQYF. The CDR3 region has the DNA TGTGCCAGCAAATGGGGCAGAACGGACGAGGATACGCAGTATTTT. V and J are TRBV27 and TRBJ2-3; a possible D gene is TRBD1 (5 bases). V was shortened by 7 bases and J by 6 bases, with 20 bases between the two germline ends. CDR1 is MNHEY and CDR2 is SMNVEV in the germline V gene (reference sequence). The CDR3 is 15 residues long.

In this sample, this clonotype turned up a few times. The rearrangement uses TRBV11-2 and TRBJ2-7; 9 bases match TRBD2. Germline lookup yields CDR1 SGHAT and CDR2 FQNNGV. The CDR3 sequence is 16 residues long. With V trimmed by 1 base and J by 0 bases, 4 bases remained unmatched. The CDR3 spells CASSLVLAGISYEQYF. CDR3 DNA: TGTGCCAGCAGCTTAGTTCTAGCGGGAATCTCCTACGAGCAGTACTTC.

This clonotype was seen a handful of times. V gene TRBV5-1 combines with J gene TRBJ2-3, with 13 bases that match TRBD2. The germline V gene has CDR1 SGHRS and CDR2 YFSETQ. The CDR3 sequence is 17 residues long. With 4 bases clipped from V and 0 bases from J, the junction kept 5 bases outside the gene matches. Written as DNA, the CDR3 is TGCGCCAGCAGCCCTACTAGCGGGGGGGCTAGCACAGATACGCAGTATTTT. Its protein is CASSPTSGGASTDTQYF.